The 27 T cell receptor beta chains reported below all come from one sample, sequenced in a study of blood T cells in healthy people across ages. PCR was performed a second time for roughly 7 to 12 cycles using a sample-barcoded 5' primer and a J-beta primer mix. MiXCR was run by TCRdb on the 5' RACE reads, yielding one entry per CDR3 protein. In the table there are about 290,000 distinct CDR3 sequences, around 29% of which are singletons. Source material: blood. Receptor source: a woman in her sixties or seventies in good health.

This chain connects TRBV15 to TRBJ2-5; TRBD1 aligns across 9 bases. Germline-derived CDR1 and CDR2 are LNHNV and YYDKDF (reference sequence). The CDR3 spans 15 residues. V dropped 3 bases and J dropped 6; count of bases not matched to a gene: 8. The CDR3 protein is CATSSRTGVVQTQYF. DNA of the CDR3: TGTGCCACCAGCAGCCGGACAGGGGTGGTGCAGACCCAGTACTTC.

V usage is TRBV20-1 and J usage is TRBJ2-1, with TRBD1 identical over 8 bases. Judging by the DNA end, TRBJ2-7 fits better; the J call may be wrong. The germline CDR1 and CDR2 sequences are DFQATT and SNEGSKA (reference sequence). There are 12 residues in the CDR3. The chain's CDR3 is CSARQGKNEQYF. The CDR3 nucleotides are TGCAGTGCCAGACAGGGGAAAAACGAGCAGTACTTC.

The chain links TRBV4-1 to TRBJ2-1, with 8 bases identical to TRBD1. J was trimmed by 5 bases and V by 4 bases; bases with no gene match: 7. The CDR3 covers 15 residues. The germline gives CDR1 MGHRA, CDR2 YSYEKL. CDR3 coding DNA: TGCGCCAGCAGCCCCCGGACAGGGAGAAACAATGAGCAGTTCTTC. This gives the protein CASSPRTGRNNEQFF.

The genes are TRBV20-1 and TRBJ1-5; tentatively, D is TRBD1 (5 bases). Trimming removed 3 bases from V and 2 bases from J, with 14 bases in between. Germline loops: CDR1 DFQATT, CDR2 SNEGSKA (reference sequence). The CDR3 contains 15 residues. CDR3 coding DNA: TGCAGTGCTAGGGGGCCCGCGAGGCGCAATCAGCCCCAGCATTTT. Encoded protein: CSARGPARRNQPQHF.

This clonotype was found many times. This sequence joins TRBV28 and TRBJ2-7; D is ambiguous. Trimming cost V 6 bases and J 0 bases, with 6 bases left between them. CDR1 is MDHEN and CDR2 is SYDVKM in the germline V gene. The CDR3 spans 12 residues. DNA for the CDR3: TGTGCCAGCAGCTCCAGCTCCTACGAGCAGTACTTC. It specifies CASSSSSYEQYF.

The V call is TRBV5-1, the J call TRBJ2-5; D call uncertain. CDR1 and CDR2 from the germline V gene are SGHRS and YFSETQ. The CDR3 extends over 15 amino acids. Trimming shortened V by 0 bases and J by 5 bases, and 14 bases separated the two germline ends. CDR3 nucleotides: TGCGCCAGCAGCTTGGGTCTCGGATATAAGGAGACCCAGTACTTC. Amino acids: CASSLGLGYKETQYF.

This clonotype was counted only a few times. The rearrangement links TRBV6-1 to TRBJ1-1, with D possibly TRBD1 on 5 matching bases. V gave up 6 bases and J gave up 1 base, with 12 bases separating them. The germline V gene encodes CDR1 MNHNS and CDR2 SASEGT. CDR3 length equals 14 residues. The CDR3 loop reads CASRGVYANTEAFF. CDR3 DNA sequence: TGTGCCAGCAGGGGGGTGTACGCGAACACTGAAGCTTTCTTT.

This clonotype has only a few counts. V usage is TRBV27 and J usage is TRBJ2-2; no definite D call. The CDR3 is made up of 15 amino acids. CDR1 is MNHEY and CDR2 is SMNVEV in the germline V gene (reference sequence). V lost 3 bases, J lost 2 bases, and 10 bases lay in between. The CDR3 reads CASSFLFRNTGELFF. In DNA form, the CDR3 reads TGTGCCAGCAGTTTCCTCTTCAGAAACACCGGGGAGCTGTTTTTT.

The chain combines TRBV5-1 with TRBJ2-1; the D is unclear. V was clipped by 5 bases and J by 6 bases, with 15 bases between them. The CDR3 covers 14 residues. Per germline, CDR1 SGHRS and CDR2 YFSETQ. The CDR3 here is CASREGVGSNEQFF. CDR3 DNA: TGCGCCAGCAGAGAAGGAGTGGGTAGCAATGAGCAGTTCTTC.

The chain has TRBV28 and TRBJ2-5; TRBD2 agrees at 9 bases. Germline CDR1 MDHEN, CDR2 SYDVKM. CDR3 length: 14 residues. The J segment lost 6 bases and the V segment lost 2 bases, leaving 4 bases of the junction unmatched. The CDR3 DNA is TGTGCCAGCAGTTTAGCGGGAGGGCCGAAGACCCAGTACTTC. Its protein is CASSLAGGPKTQYF.

The genes are TRBV5-1 and TRBJ1-1; D not resolved. Deletions cut 3 bases from V and 0 bases from J, with 18 bases between. Germline CDR1 SGHRS, CDR2 YFSETQ. The CDR3 spans 17 residues. The CDR3 here is CASSSNPVSDMNTEAFF. The CDR3, as DNA: TGCGCCAGCAGCTCCAACCCAGTTTCAGACATGAACACTGAAGCTTTCTTT.

V and J are TRBV10-3 and TRBJ2-1; D is uncertain. This CDR3 is 12 amino acids long. CDR1 and CDR2 (germline): ENHRY, SYGVKD. Trimming stripped 3 bases from V and 6 bases from J, with 6 bases between. DNA for the CDR3: TGTGCCATCAGTGAAGCAGCCAATGAGCAGTTCTTC. It codes for CAISEAANEQFF.

This clonotype was seen only a few times. The V call is TRBV20-1, the J call TRBJ2-1; 9 bases agree with TRBD1. CDR1 is DFQATT and CDR2 is SNEGSKA in the germline V gene (reference sequence). There are 15 residues in the CDR3. V shed 2 bases and J 6 bases; nucleotides not matched to a gene: 8. CDR3 coding DNA: TGCAGTGCTAGACACCGGGACAGGGTAGGCAATGAGCAGTTCTTC. This sequence encodes CSARHRDRVGNEQFF.

The CDR3 sequence: CASSPTGKLGYGYTF. The CDR3 coding sequence is TGTGCCAGTAGTCCTACAGGGAAACTAGGCTATGGCTACACCTTC. V usage is TRBV19 and J usage is TRBJ1-2, with D maybe TRBD1 (6 bases). V was trimmed by 5 bases and J by 4 bases, leaving 17 bases between them. The germline V gene has CDR1 LNHDA and CDR2 SQIVND (reference sequence). CDR3 length: 15 residues.

V gene TRBV5-1 combines with J gene TRBJ1-3; D may be TRBD1 (5 bases). The V gene lost 4 bases and the J gene lost 2 bases, with 10 bases spanning the gap. The V gene's germline CDR1 is SGHRS and CDR2 YFSETQ. There are 14 residues in the CDR3. CDR3 sequence (DNA): TGCGCCAGCAGCCAGGGAGACCCTGGAAACACCATATATTTT. Translating gives CASSQGDPGNTIYF.

This clonotype was counted a few times. The chain links TRBV4-1 to TRBJ2-3; perhaps TRBD2 as D (6 bases). V was cut by 4 bases and J by 4 bases, with 15 bases left in between. Germline V gene data show CDR1 as MGHRA and CDR2 as YSYEKL. The CDR3 is 15 residues long. The CDR3 DNA reads TGCGCCAGCAGCCTATTAACGGGAGATGCAGATACGCAGTATTTT. Amino acids: CASSLLTGDADTQYF.

The chain joins TRBV28 to TRBJ2-5; 7 bases are shared with TRBD1. The tail of the sequence fits TRBJ2-7 better, so the J call may be wrong. The germline V gene has CDR1 MDHEN and CDR2 SYDVKM. The CDR3 totals 14 residues. In DNA, the CDR3 is TGTGCCAGCACCCCAGGGACAGTCCTCTACGAGCAGTACTTC. The encoded protein is CASTPGTVLYEQYF.

The chain recombines TRBV20-1 with TRBJ2-3; 8 positions agree with TRBD2. Germline CDR1 and CDR2: DFQATT and SNEGSKA (reference sequence). CDR3 size: 13 residues. V trimming: 8 bases; J trimming: 0 bases; junction bases outside the gene matches: 4. CDR3 region: CSPLAGSTDTQYF. CDR3 DNA: TGCAGTCCTCTAGCGGGTAGCACAGATACGCAGTATTTT.

This clonotype has only a few counts. This chain links TRBV6-5 with TRBJ1-5, with unresolved D. The CDR3 extends over 14 amino acids. V dropped 7 bases and J dropped 7 bases, with 17 bases sitting between them. Germline V gives CDR1 MNHEY, CDR2 SVGAGI. Written as DNA, the CDR3 is TGTGCCAGCAAGAGTTTAGCACTTGGCCAGCCCCAGCATTTT. This gives the protein CASKSLALGQPQHF.

This clonotype came up a few times. The chain recombines TRBV3-1 with TRBJ2-1, with D tentatively TRBD2 (6 bases). Matching the DNA end better, TRBJ2-5 makes the J call doubtful. Germline V lookup: CDR1 LGHDT, CDR2 YNNKEL (reference sequence). CDR3 size: 16 residues. The CDR3 sequence: CASSQDLGGRGETQYF. CDR3 coding DNA: TGTGCCAGCAGCCAAGACTTGGGCGGCCGGGGGGAGACCCAGTACTTC.

The gene calls are TRBV4-1 and TRBJ1-3; D possibly corresponds to TRBD1 (5 bases). This CDR3 is built from 15 residues. Germline loops: CDR1 MGHRA, CDR2 YSYEKL. Deletions cut 3 bases from V and 4 bases from J, with 13 bases between. In DNA, the CDR3 is TGCGCCAGCAGCCAGGCCCCAGGGAGCGGAAACACCATATATTTT. It specifies CASSQAPGSGNTIYF.

The rearrangement joins TRBV10-1 to TRBJ2-3; TRBD2 is a possible D gene (6 bases). V was shortened by 0 bases and J by 0 bases, with 13 bases between the two germline ends. Germline V lookup: CDR1 WNHNN, CDR2 SYGVQD (reference sequence). This CDR3 region has 17 residues. In nucleotides, the CDR3 is TGCGCCAGCAGTGAGTCGATTGCCGGGACTAGCACAGATACGCAGTATTTT. It yields the protein CASSESIAGTSTDTQYF.

The CDR3 DNA reads TGCAGTGCTAGCAAGGGGGGTAGCGGAAGAGGAGAGCAGTTCTTC. This sequence encodes CSASKGGSGRGEQFF. V usage is TRBV20-1 and J usage is TRBJ2-7; TRBD1 or TRBD2 may be the D gene (6 bases each). The better agreement between TRBJ2-1 and the DNA end casts doubt on the J call. Per the germline V gene, CDR1 is DFQATT and CDR2 is SNEGSKA (reference sequence). This CDR3 contains 15 residues.

A few counts support this clonotype. The V and J genes are TRBV28 and TRBJ1-1; D gene ambiguous. The V end lost 3 bases, the J end lost 0 bases, and 8 bases lay between the germline ends. The length of the CDR3 is 14 residues. Germline V gene lookup returns CDR1 MDHEN and CDR2 SYDVKM. The CDR3 protein is CASSFKVMNTEAFF. DNA of the CDR3: TGTGCCAGCAGTTTTAAGGTTATGAACACTGAAGCTTTCTTT.

This clonotype was seen a few times. V and J are TRBV7-8 and TRBJ2-3; 14 bases fit TRBD2. The germline CDR1 and CDR2 sequences are SGHVS and FQNEAQ. Trimming cost V 4 bases and J 4 bases; bases outside gene matches: 13. The CDR3 covers 19 residues. The CDR3 bases are TGTGCCAGCAGCTCCTTCTTCGGGACTAGCGGGAGATGGGCAGATACGCAGTATTTT. Its protein product is CASSSFFGTSGRWADTQYF.

This clonotype appeared a few times. The chain couples TRBV2 to TRBJ2-1, with a possible D match to TRBD2 (5 bases). Trimming shortened V by 0 bases and J by 12 bases, and 12 bases separated the two germline ends. The germline gives CDR1 SNHLY, CDR2 FYNNEI. The CDR3 is made up of 13 amino acids. CDR3 in DNA: TGTGCCAGCAGTGAAGCCCTGCTAGCTTCGCAGTTCTTC. It specifies CASSEALLASQFF.

This clonotype showed up many times. This chain uses TRBV5-1 with TRBJ2-3; 12 bases agree with TRBD2. Germline CDR1 and CDR2: SGHRS and YFSETQ. J lost 9 bases, V lost 0 bases, and 23 bases had no gene match. This CDR3 contains 21 residues. Written as DNA, the CDR3 is TGCGCCAGCAGCTTGGCCAAACTTCCTAGCGGGAGGGCCGTACCGTTTGGGACGCAGTATTTT. The encoded protein is CASSLAKLPSGRAVPFGTQYF.